This T cell receptor (beta chain) was sequenced for a study of blood T cell repertoires in COVID-19. Looking at the study overall: T cells, B-cell-depleted T cells, or PBMCs supplied cDNA or gDNA.

How the authors handled the data: Estimation of nucleated cell counts was performed using reference gene primer amplification. Only in-frame clones appear in the TCRdb table, and some are missing; sequencing was by immunoSEQ multiplex PCR. Clone size and V and J calls were adopted from that table, with D and trimming inferred from the DNA. Of some 160,000 clones in the sample, approximately 73% were seen once. The CDR3 length is 12 residues. V trimming: 5 bases; J trimming: 5 bases; junction bases outside the gene matches: 5. CDR1 and CDR2 from the germline V gene are GTSNPN and SVGIG (reference sequence).

The sequencing input was peripheral blood. The chain couples TRBV30 to TRBJ2-5; 7 bases match TRBD2. The sequence was collected from a man in his fifties or sixties with acute or convalescent COVID-19. Here the CDR3 DNA reads TGTGCCTGGGACGTCGGGGGGGAGACCCAGTACTTC. Translation: CAWDVGGETQYF.